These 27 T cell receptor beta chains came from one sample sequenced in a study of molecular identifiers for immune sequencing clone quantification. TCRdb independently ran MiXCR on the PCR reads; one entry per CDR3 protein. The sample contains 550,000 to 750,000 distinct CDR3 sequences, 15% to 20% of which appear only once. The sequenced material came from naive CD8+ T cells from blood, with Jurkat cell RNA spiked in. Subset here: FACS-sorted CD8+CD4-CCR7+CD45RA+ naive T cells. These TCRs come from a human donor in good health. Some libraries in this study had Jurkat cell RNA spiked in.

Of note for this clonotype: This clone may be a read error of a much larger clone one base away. The CDR3 nucleotides read TGTGCCAGCAGCCAGGGACAGTGGCTTGGCATGAACACTGAAGCTTTCTTT. Protein sequence: CASSQGQWLGMNTEAFF. This chain joins TRBV4-2 and TRBJ1-1; TRBD1 matches 7 bases. This CDR3 contains 17 residues. Germline lookup yields CDR1 LGHNA and CDR2 YNFKEQ. V shed 3 bases and J 0 bases; nucleotides not matched to a gene: 10.

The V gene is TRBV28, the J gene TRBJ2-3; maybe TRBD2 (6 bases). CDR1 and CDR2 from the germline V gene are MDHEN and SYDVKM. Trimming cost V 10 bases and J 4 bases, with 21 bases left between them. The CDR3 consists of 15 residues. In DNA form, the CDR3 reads TGTGCCACCTCCGGGGGAACGATGCGAGCAGATACGCAGTATTTT. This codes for CATSGGTMRADTQYF.

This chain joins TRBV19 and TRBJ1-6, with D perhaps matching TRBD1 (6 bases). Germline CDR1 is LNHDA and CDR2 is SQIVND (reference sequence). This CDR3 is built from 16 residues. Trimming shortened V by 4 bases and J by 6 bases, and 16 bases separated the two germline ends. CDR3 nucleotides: TGTGCCAGTAGTAATCAGGACTGGGGGCGTAATTCACCCCTCCACTTT. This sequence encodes CASSNQDWGRNSPLHF.

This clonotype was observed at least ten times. CDR3 DNA: TGTGCCAGCAGTTCGGACACTTTCGGGTCGTATCGTCGGTACTTC. It translates to CASSSDTFGSYRRYF. V gene TRBV28 combines with J gene TRBJ2-4, with D tentatively TRBD1 (5 bases). The CDR3 is 15 amino acids. Looked up from germline, CDR1 is MDHEN and CDR2 is SYDVKM. Trimming left V 4 bases short and J 15 bases short, with 25 bases between.

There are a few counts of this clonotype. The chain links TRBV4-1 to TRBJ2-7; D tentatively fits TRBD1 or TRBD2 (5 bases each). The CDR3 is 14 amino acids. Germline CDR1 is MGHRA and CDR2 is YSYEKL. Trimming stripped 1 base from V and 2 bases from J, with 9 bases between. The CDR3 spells CASSQVGDAYEQYF. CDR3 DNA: TGCGCCAGCAGCCAAGTAGGGGACGCCTACGAGCAGTACTTC.

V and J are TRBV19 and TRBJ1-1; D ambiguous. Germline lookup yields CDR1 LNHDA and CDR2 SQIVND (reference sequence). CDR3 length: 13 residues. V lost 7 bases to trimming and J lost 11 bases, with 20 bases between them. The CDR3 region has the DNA TGTGCCAGTACCTTGTTTGGAATCGATGAGGCTTTCTTT. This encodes CASTLFGIDEAFF.

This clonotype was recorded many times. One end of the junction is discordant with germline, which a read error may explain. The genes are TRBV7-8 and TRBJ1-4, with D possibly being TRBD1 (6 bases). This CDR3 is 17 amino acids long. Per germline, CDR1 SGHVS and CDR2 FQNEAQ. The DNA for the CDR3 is TGTGCCAGCAGTTTAGCCGGGACAACTGCAACTAATGAAAAACTGTTTTTT. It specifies CASSLAGTTATNEKLFF.

The CDR3 DNA sequence: TGTGCCAGCAGCTCCCCCGGGACACATACGAACACCGGGGAGCTGTTTTTT. Translated: CASSSPGTHTNTGELFF. The V and J genes are TRBV7-9 and TRBJ2-2, with TRBD1 as a possible D gene (6 bases). The CDR3 contains 17 residues. Trimming cost V 4 bases and J 0 bases, with 15 bases left between them. Looked up from germline, CDR1 is SEHNR and CDR2 is FQNEAQ (reference sequence).

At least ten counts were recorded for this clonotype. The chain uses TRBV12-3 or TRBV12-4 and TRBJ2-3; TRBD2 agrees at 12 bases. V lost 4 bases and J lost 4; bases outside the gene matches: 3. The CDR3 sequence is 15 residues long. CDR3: CASSSSGGASDTQYF. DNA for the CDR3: TGTGCCAGCAGTTCTAGCGGGGGGGCCTCAGATACGCAGTATTTT.

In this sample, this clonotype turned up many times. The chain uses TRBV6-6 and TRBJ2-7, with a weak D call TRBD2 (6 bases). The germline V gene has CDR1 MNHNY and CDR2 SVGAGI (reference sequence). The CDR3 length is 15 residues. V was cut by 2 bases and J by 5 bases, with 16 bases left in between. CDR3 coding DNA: TGTGCCAGCAGTTACCGCTCGACTAGTTTTAACGAGCAGTACTTC. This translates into CASSYRSTSFNEQYF.

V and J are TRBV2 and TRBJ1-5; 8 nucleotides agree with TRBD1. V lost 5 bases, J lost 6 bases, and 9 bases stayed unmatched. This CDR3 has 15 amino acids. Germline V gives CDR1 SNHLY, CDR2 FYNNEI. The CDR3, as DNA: TGTGCCAGCAGTAACGTGGACAGGGAGACTCAGCCCCAGCATTTT. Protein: CASSNVDRETQPQHF. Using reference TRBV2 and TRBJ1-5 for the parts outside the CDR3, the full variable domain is EPEVTQTPSHQVTQMGQEVILRCVPISNHLYFYWYRQILGQKVEFLVSFYNNEISEKSEIFDDQFSVERPDGSNFTLKIRSTKLEDSAMYFCASSNVDRETQPQHFGDGTRLSIL.

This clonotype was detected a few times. In DNA, the CDR3 is TGTGCCAGTAGTATGGGACCAGCGTTATACAATGAGCAGTTCTTC. Translated, it gives CASSMGPALYNEQFF. The gene calls are TRBV19 and TRBJ2-1; D may be TRBD1 or TRBD2 (5 bases each). This CDR3 contains 15 residues. V lost 3 bases and J lost 4, with 13 bases in between. CDR1 and CDR2 (germline): LNHDA, SQIVND (reference sequence). Combining the CDR3 with reference TRBV19 and TRBJ2-1 gives the whole variable domain DGGITQSPKYLFRKEGQNVTLSCEQNLNHDAMYWYRQDPGQGLRLIYYSQIVNDFQKGDIAEGYSVSREKKESFPLTVTSAQKNPTAFYLCASSMGPALYNEQFFGPGTRLTVL.

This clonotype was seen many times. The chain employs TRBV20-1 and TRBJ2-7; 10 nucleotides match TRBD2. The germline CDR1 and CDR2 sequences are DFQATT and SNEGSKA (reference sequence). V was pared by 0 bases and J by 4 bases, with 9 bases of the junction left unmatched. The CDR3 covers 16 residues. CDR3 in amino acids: CSARDSGLAGDYEQYF. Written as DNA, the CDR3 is TGCAGTGCTAGAGATTCGGGGCTAGCGGGAGATTACGAGCAGTACTTC.

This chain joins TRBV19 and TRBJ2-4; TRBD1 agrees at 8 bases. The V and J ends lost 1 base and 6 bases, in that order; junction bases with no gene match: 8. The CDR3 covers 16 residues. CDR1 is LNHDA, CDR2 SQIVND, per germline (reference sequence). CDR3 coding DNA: TGTGCCAGTAGTATAGGGGGCAGGGGGCTCTTAAACATTCAGTACTTC. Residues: CASSIGGRGLLNIQYF.

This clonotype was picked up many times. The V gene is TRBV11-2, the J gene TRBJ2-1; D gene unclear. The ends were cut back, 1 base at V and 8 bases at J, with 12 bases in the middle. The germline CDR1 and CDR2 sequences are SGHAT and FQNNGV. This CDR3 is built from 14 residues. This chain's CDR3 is CASSLGGPADEQFF. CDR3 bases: TGTGCCAGCAGCTTAGGAGGACCCGCGGATGAGCAGTTCTTC.

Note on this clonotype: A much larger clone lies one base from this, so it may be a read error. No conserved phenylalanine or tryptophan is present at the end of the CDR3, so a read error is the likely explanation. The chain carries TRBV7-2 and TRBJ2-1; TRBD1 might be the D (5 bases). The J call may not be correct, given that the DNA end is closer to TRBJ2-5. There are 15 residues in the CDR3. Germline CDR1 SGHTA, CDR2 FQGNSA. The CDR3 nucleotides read TGTGCCAGCAGCTTATTTTTAGGGGCTTGGGAGACCCAGTACCTC. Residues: CASSLFLGAWETQYL.

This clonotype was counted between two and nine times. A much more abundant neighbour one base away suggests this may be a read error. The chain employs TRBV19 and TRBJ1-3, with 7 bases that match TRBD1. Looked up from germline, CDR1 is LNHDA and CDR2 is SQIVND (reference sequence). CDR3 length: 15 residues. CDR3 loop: CVSSIGTASGNTIYF. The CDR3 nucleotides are TGTGTCAGTAGTATTGGGACAGCGTCTGGAAACACCATATATTTT.

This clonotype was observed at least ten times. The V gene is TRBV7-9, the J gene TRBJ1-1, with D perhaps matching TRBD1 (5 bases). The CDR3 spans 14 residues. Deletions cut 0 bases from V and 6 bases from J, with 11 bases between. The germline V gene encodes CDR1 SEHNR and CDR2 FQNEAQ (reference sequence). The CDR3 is CASSLAPGIAEAFF. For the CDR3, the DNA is TGTGCCAGCAGCTTAGCGCCAGGGATCGCTGAAGCTTTCTTT.

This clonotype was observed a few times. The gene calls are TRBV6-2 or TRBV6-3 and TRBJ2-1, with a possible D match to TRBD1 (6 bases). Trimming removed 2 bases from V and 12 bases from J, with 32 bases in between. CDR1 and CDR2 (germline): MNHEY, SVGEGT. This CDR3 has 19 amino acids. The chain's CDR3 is CASSYPEDSTLGLFFWQFF. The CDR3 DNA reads TGTGCCAGCAGTTACCCGGAGGACAGCACCCTAGGCCTTTTCTTCTGGCAGTTCTTC.

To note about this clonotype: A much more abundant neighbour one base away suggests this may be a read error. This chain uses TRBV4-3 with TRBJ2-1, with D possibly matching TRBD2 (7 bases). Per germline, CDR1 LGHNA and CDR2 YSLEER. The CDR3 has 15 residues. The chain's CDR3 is CASSEGQRDHNERFF. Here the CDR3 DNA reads TGCGCCAGCAGCGAAGGACAGCGGGACCACAATGAGCGGTTCTTC.

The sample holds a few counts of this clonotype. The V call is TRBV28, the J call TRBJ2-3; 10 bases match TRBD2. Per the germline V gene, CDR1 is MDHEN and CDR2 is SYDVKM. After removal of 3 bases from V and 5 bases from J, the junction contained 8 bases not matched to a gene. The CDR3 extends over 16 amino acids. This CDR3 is CASSLSAGGHGDTQYF. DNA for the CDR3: TGTGCCAGCAGTTTGTCAGCGGGAGGGCATGGAGATACGCAGTATTTT.

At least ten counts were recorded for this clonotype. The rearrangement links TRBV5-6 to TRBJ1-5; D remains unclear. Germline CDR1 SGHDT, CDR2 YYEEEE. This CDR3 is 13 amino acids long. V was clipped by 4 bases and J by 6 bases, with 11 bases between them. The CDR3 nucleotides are TGTGCCAGCAGCCAATTGGGAGGTCAGCCCCAGCATTTT. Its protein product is CASSQLGGQPQHF.

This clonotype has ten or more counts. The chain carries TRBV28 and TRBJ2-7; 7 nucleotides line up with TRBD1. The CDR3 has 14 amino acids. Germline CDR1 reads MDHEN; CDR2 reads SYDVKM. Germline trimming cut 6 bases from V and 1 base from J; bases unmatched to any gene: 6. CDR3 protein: CASSDRAVSYEQYF. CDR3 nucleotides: TGTGCCAGCAGCGACAGGGCTGTTTCCTACGAGCAGTACTTC. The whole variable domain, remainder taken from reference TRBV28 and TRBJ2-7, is DVKVTQSSRYLVKRTGEKVFLECVQDMDHENMFWYRQDPGLGLRLIYFSYDVKMKEKGDIPEGYSVSREKKERFSLILESASTNQTSMYLCASSDRAVSYEQYFGPGTRLTVT.

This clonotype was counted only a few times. Here the CDR3 DNA reads TGTGCCAGCAGTTTAGAAAGGGGGAAGTGGACTGAAGCTTTCTTT. Protein sequence: CASSLERGKWTEAFF. This chain connects TRBV27 to TRBJ1-1; D perhaps matches TRBD1 (6 bases). The germline gives CDR1 MNHEY, CDR2 SMNVEV (reference sequence). V was trimmed by 2 bases and J by 5 bases, leaving 15 bases between them. The CDR3 covers 15 residues.

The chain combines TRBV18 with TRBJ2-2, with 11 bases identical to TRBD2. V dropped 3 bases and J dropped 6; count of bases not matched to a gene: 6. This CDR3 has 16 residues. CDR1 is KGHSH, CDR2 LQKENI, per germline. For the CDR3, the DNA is TGTGCCAGCTCACCGGGACTAGCGGAGTGGGCCGGGGAGCTGTTTTTT. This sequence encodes CASSPGLAEWAGELFF. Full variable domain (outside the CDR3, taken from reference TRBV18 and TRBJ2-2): NAGVMQNPRHLVRRRGQEARLRCSPMKGHSHVYWYRQLPEEGLKFMVYLQKENIIDESGMPKERFSAEFPKEGPSILRIQQVVRGDSAAYFCASSPGLAEWAGELFFGEGSRLTVL.

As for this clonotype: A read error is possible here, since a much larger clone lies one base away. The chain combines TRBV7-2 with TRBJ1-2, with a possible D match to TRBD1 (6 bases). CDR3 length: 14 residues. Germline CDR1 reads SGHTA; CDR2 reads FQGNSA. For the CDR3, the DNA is TGTGCCAGCAGCCCGATTGGGGGGGGCTATGGCTTCACCTTC. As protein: CASSPIGGGYGFTF. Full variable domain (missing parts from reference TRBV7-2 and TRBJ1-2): GAGVSQSPSNKVTEKGKDVELRCDPISGHTALYWYRQSLGQGLEFLIYFQGNSAPDKSGLPSDRFSAERTGGSVSTLTIQRTQQEDSAVYLCASSPIGGGYGFTFGSGTRLTVV.

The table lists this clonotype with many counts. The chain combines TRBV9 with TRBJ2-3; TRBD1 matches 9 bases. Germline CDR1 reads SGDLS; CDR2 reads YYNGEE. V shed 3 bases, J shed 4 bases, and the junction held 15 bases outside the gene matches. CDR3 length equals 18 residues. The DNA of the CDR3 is TGTGCCAGCAGCGGGAGGACAGGGGTCATCCTTGAGGCAGATACGCAGTATTTT. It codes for CASSGRTGVILEADTQYF.